This T cell receptor (beta chain) was captured by sequencing in a study of human T cells and chemical hapten exposure. Broader study findings: Each of the donors had alopecia, so their immune responses may not resemble those of healthy people.

In the case of this clonotype: Its antigen is still unknown.

Time point described: patch test 3, about 24 weeks after DPC sensitization. Treatment: therapeutic diphenylcyclopropenone sensitization with weekly scalp DPC. Total RNA was isolated from whole blood that had not been fractionated. Per the authors' pipeline: Samples contained a median of roughly 100,000 TCRs, with a range of about 20,000 to 750,000. A single record per CDR3 protein comes from TCRdb applying MiXCR to the RACE reads. Clone size and V and J calls follow TCRdb, not the original study. The sample gives about 160,000 distinct CDR3 sequences, about 27% of which show up once; 2.1% is in the top ten. The CDR3 totals 15 residues. V was pared by 3 bases and J by 5 bases, with 7 bases of the junction left unmatched. Germline V gene lookup returns CDR1 SQVTM and CDR2 ANQGSEA.

The V call is TRBV29-1, the J call TRBJ2-1; 10 bases map to TRBD1. The starting material was whole blood, obtained in connection with sensitization to the hapten diphenylcyclopropenone (DPC). The sequence was obtained from a woman under 30 with alopecia areata. Some clones in this sample may be carry-over from other donors' samples. This CDR3 reads CSVEGVGQGHNEQFF. CDR3 DNA sequence: TGCAGCGTTGAGGGTGTGGGACAGGGGCACAATGAGCAGTTCTTC.